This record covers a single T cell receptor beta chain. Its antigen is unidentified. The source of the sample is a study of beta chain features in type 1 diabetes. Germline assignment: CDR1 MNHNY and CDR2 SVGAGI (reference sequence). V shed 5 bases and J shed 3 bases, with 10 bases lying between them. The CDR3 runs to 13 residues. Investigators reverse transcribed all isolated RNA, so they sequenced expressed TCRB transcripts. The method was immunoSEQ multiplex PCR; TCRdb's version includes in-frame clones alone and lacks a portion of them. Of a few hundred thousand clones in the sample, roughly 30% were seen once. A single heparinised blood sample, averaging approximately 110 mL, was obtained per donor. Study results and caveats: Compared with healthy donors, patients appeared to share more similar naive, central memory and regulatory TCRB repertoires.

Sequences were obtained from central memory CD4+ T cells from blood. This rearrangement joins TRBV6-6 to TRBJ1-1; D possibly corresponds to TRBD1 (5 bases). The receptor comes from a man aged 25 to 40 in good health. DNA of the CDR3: TGTGCCAGCAGTAGACAGACCTACACTGAAGCTTTCTTT. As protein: CASSRQTYTEAFF.